These T cell receptor beta chains were read from a single sample in a study of OX40 agonist ivuxolimab in advanced cancers. Libraries were prepared by immunoSEQ multiplex PCR; TCRdb keeps only in-frame clonotypes and omits some of them. This sample has 55,000 to 80,000 clones; 70% to 90% occur once, and the top ten carry approximately 2%. This specimen was CD4+ or CD8+ T cells sorted from blood, taken in a trial of the OX40 agonist ivuxolimab. These receptors were collected from an adult with an advanced solid tumor such as melanoma, head and neck, liver or kidney cancer. The CDR3 runs from the conserved cysteine through the conserved F or W. A D gene is named only where the DNA matches it firmly. Where a row states a size, it is once, few, many or the class of an expanded clone; other rows omit it.

J gene	V gene	D gene	clone size	CDR3 protein	CDR3 DNA
TRBJ1-1	TRBV28	-	-	CASSLRQLNTEAFF	TGTGCCAGCAGTTTGCGACAGCTGAACACTGAAGCTTTCTTT
TRBJ1-4	TRBV2	-	-	CASSEIRGFGDEKLFF	TGTGCCAGCAGTGAGATCAGGGGCTTCGGCGATGAAAAACTGTTTTTT
TRBJ2-2	TRBV7-6	TRBD2	-	CASSSGLAGAAGELFF	TGTGCCAGCAGCTCGGGACTAGCGGGAGCGGCCGGGGAGCTGTTTTTT
TRBJ2-3	TRBV5-1	-	-	CASSLSGGAADTQYF	TGCGCCAGCAGCTTGTCGGGCGGGGCGGCAGATACGCAGTATTTT
TRBJ1-6	TRBV7-2	TRBD1	-	CASSFGGQGATWRTRTLHF	TGTGCCAGCAGCTTCGGGGGGCAGGGGGCGACTTGGCGGACTAGGACCCTCCACTTT
TRBJ1-3	TRBV7-3	-	-	CASSLGPLSSGNTIYF	TGTGCCAGCAGCTTAGGGCCGCTTTCCTCTGGAAACACCATATATTTT
TRBJ2-3	TRBV4-1	TRBD2	-	CASSQLPTSAGDTQYF	TGCGCCAGCAGCCAACTCCCGACTAGCGCCGGAGATACGCAGTATTTT
TRBJ2-7	TRBV6-6	TRBD1	few	CASSRTGGSYEQYF	TGTGCCAGCAGTAGGACAGGGGGCTCCTACGAGCAGTACTTC
TRBJ2-5	TRBV5-4	-	-	CASSLRSTRQETQYF	TGTGCCAGCAGCTTGAGATCGACCAGACAAGAGACCCAGTACTTC
TRBJ2-2	TRBV7-7	-	-	CASSLSAIGGPGELFF	TGTGCCAGCAGCTTAAGTGCCATAGGCGGTCCCGGGGAGCTGTTTTTT
TRBJ1-4	TRBV14	TRBD1	-	CASSQDTGGGEKLFF	TGTGCCAGCAGCCAAGATACAGGGGGTGGTGAAAAACTGTTTTTT
TRBJ2-7	TRBV7-2	-	-	CASSFYGQSYEQYF	TGTGCCAGCAGCTTTTACGGGCAATCCTACGAGCAGTACTTC
TRBJ1-1	TRBV30	-	-	CAWSVLSFGAFF	TGTGCCTGGAGTGTACTTTCTTTCGGAGCTTTCTTT
TRBJ2-6	TRBV28	TRBD1	-	CASNPGGDSGANVLTF	TGTGCCAGCAACCCAGGGGGCGACTCTGGGGCCAACGTCCTGACTTTC
TRBJ2-5	TRBV15	-	-	CATSRDYGETQYF	TGTGCCACCAGCAGAGATTATGGTGAGACCCAGTACTTC
TRBJ1-1	TRBV28	-	-	CASSTNTEAFF	TGTGCCAGCAGTACGAACACTGAAGCTTTCTTT
TRBJ1-5	TRBV16	-	-	CASSTGGNQPQHF	TGTGCCAGCAGCACGGGCGGCAATCAGCCCCAGCATTTT